These T cell receptor beta chains were read from a single sample in a study of CXCR3-negative and CXCR3-positive naive CD8 T cells. TCRdb reanalyzed the 5' RACE reads, giving one entry per CDR3 protein sequence and no DNA. Here the sample table reports around 66,000 distinct CDR3 sequences. What was sequenced was naive CXCR3+ CD8+ T cells from blood. The receptor source for this set is a human donor in good health. Some clones in this sample may be carry-over from other donors' samples. Both conserved end residues are part of each CDR3. The order of the fields is J gene, V gene, CDR3 length, clone size, CDR3 protein. The size of a clone is reported for some rows only, either as once, few or many, or as a class for expanded clones.

>TRBJ2-7|TRBV20-1|14|NA
CSARLAGEHYEQYF
>TRBJ2-4|TRBV20-1|13|NA
CSARTGGKNIQYF
>TRBJ2-7|TRBV4-1|12|NA
CASSQERGEQYF
>TRBJ2-3|TRBV6-4|16|NA
CASSDDSGGAPDTQYF
>TRBJ2-1|TRBV12-3/TRBV12-4|16|NA
CATNPLAGGPYNEQFF
>TRBJ2-3|TRBV6-4|15|NA
CASSPTSGSSDTQYF
>TRBJ2-4|TRBV28|16|NA
CASSLGGGLAKNIQYF
>TRBJ2-1|TRBV19|14|NA
CASQLRGAHNEQFF
>TRBJ1-6|TRBV7-9|16|NA
CASSEVGTGGISPLHF
>TRBJ1-3|TRBV29-1|11|NA
CSVAIGNTIYF
>TRBJ2-1|TRBV21-1|16|NA
CASSSFLTGAYNEQFF
>TRBJ1-6|TRBV6-5|17|NA
CASSYSMSGQGMFPLHF
>TRBJ2-7|TRBV7-2|17|NA
CASSFVTAGVGSYEQYF
>TRBJ2-5|TRBV12-3/TRBV12-4|18|NA
CASSLGLAGVDYQETQYF
>TRBJ1-4|TRBV5-5|18|NA
CASSSYPRSDRDNEKLFF
>TRBJ2-1|TRBV9|11|NA
CASSVGPEQFF
>TRBJ2-7|TRBV9|13|NA
CASSPDRDYEQYF
>TRBJ1-5|TRBV25-1|12|NA
CASSELGEPQHF
>TRBJ2-5|TRBV7-9|14|NA
CASSPEGWQETQYF
>TRBJ2-1|TRBV5-1|16|NA
CASSRTGTEGMDEQFF
>TRBJ2-7|TRBV20-1|15|NA
CSARWIDRSSYEQYF
>TRBJ1-1|TRBV7-3|14|NA
CASSLTDQNTEAFF
>TRBJ2-7|TRBV20-1|14|NA
CSARKGREPYEQYF
>TRBJ2-1|TRBV6-1|16|NA
CASTVGLAEFYNEQFF
>TRBJ2-3|TRBV3-1|17|NA
CASSQETTGTSADTQYF
>TRBJ2-2|TRBV29-1|13|NA
CSVEASSSGELFF
>TRBJ2-7|TRBV29-1|15|NA
CSVDQAGREGYEQYF
>TRBJ2-7|TRBV12-3/TRBV12-4|14|NA
CASSSPRNVHEQYF
>TRBJ1-1|TRBV7-6|15|NA
CASSLGRGMNTEAFF
>TRBJ2-1|TRBV7-9|16|NA
CASSLVAGGQGNEQFF
>TRBJ2-5|TRBV7-9|14|NA
CASSLSGHQETQYF
>TRBJ2-7|TRBV11-2|14|NA
CASSLVRGDYEQYF
>TRBJ2-7|TRBV29-1|14|NA
CSVEPESDPYEQYF
>TRBJ1-1|TRBV10-2|14|medium-sized
CASSDSWVNTEAFF
>TRBJ2-7|TRBV7-8|15|NA
CASSFGGGEFYEQYF
>TRBJ1-1|TRBV6-5|14|NA
CASSSPGLLSEAFF
>TRBJ2-1|TRBV29-1|16|NA
CSVEDPGLAVRNEQFF
>TRBJ2-5|TRBV5-4|15|NA
CASSLYGGEGETQYF
>TRBJ2-5|TRBV20-1|14|NA
CSARLAGVGETQYF
>TRBJ2-7|TRBV15|14|NA
CATSRVRGPGEQYF
>TRBJ2-5|TRBV29-1|12|NA
CSVRELEETQYF
>TRBJ1-5|TRBV20-1|13|NA
CSARDLAGTSQHF
>TRBJ1-2|TRBV29-1|15|NA
CSVLQGAGANYGYTF
>TRBJ1-1|TRBV29-1|12|NA
CSVAPGHTEAFF
>TRBJ2-6|TRBV7-9|15|NA
CASSLRLSGANVLTF
>TRBJ2-3|TRBV29-1|13|NA
CSVEDGLTDTQYF
>TRBJ2-7|TRBV5-1|13|NA
CASSSGGTYEQYF
>TRBJ1-2|TRBV7-9|15|NA
CASSSGLQGADGYTF
>TRBJ1-2|TRBV29-1|14|NA
CSVATPDGDYGYTF
>TRBJ1-2|TRBV11-3|16|NA
CASGGTGGNSNYGYTF